This record looks at one T cell receptor beta chain sequence and its context. In the original workflow: Amplification of reference gene primers was used by the study to estimate nucleated cell counts. Produced via immunoSEQ multiplex PCR; TCRdb's table is partial and in-frame only. V and J calls and clone size come straight from that table; D and trimming were deduced from the DNA. The table lists 150,000 to 250,000 clones, roughly 92% of them singletons, with 0.76% in the top ten. The entry originates in a study of blood T cell repertoires in COVID-19. For the study at large: Collection of acute and convalescent COVID-19 samples took place in the United States, Italy and Spain.

The sample consisted of peripheral blood. The TCR was taken from a young man with COVID-19, enrolled during active disease.

The CDR3 loop is CATYRDNEQFF. CDR3 bases: TGTGCCACCTACAGGGACAATGAGCAGTTCTTC. This chain joins TRBV6-5 and TRBJ2-1; D is possibly TRBD1 (6 bases). This CDR3 has 11 residues. The germline V and J ends were trimmed by 10 bases and 5 bases, with 9 bases remaining between them. Germline-derived CDR1 and CDR2 are MNHEY and SVGAGI.